The T cell receptor (beta chain) described here comes from a study of blood T cell repertoires in COVID-19. About the research overall: Researchers got acute and convalescent COVID-19 samples from the United States, Italy and Spain. PBMCs, B-cell-depleted T cells, or T cells were the source of the cDNA or gDNA that made up the material.

In the source study's methods: Estimates of nucleated cell counts were drawn from the amplification of reference gene primers. Clones were read by immunoSEQ multiplex PCR, and TCRdb kept only the in-frame ones, dropping some. V, J and clone size are those of that table, while D and trimming were read from the DNA. Seen here are around 150,000 clones, 80% to 90% observed once, and the top ten hold over 9.5%. CDR3 length: 15 amino acids. Germline values: CDR1 SGHDT, CDR2 YYEEEE. Germline trimming cut 1 base from V and 4 bases from J; bases unmatched to any gene: 6. The source is a man aged 60 to 75 with active or convalescent COVID-19. The genes are TRBV5-6 and TRBJ2-7; 9 positions agree with TRBD1. Sequencing was carried out using peripheral blood. CDR3 region: CASSLPPGQGYEQYF. Here the CDR3 DNA reads TGTGCCAGCAGCTTGCCGCCGGGACAGGGATACGAGCAGTACTTC.